This entry concerns a single TCR beta chain. Its antigen remains unknown. This sample is drawn from a study of CD8 T cells in Susac syndrome. Looked up from germline, CDR1 is SGHDT and CDR2 is YYEEEE. The V and J ends lost 4 bases and 6 bases respectively, with 17 bases between them. The CDR3 length is 14 residues. RNA was extracted with the RNeasy kit, and a quantity of about 0.45 to 1 ug was reverse transcribed using random hexamers. The authors amplified TCR beta CDR3 across 54 Vbeta and 13 Jbeta using immunoSEQ multiplex PCR. TCRdb reprocessed the immunoSEQ multiplex PCR reads with MiXCR, giving one entry per CDR3 protein. Here the sample spans more than 150,000 distinct CDR3 sequences, around 94% being singletons. Findings and limits, study-wide: The authors acknowledged that their TCR sequencing and HLA analysis involved a relatively small number of individuals.

Sample: CD4+ T cells from PBMCs. This clonotype was sampled from a human donor in good health. V usage is TRBV5-6 and J usage is TRBJ2-7; the D gene could be TRBD1 or TRBD2 (6 bases each). The DNA of the CDR3 is TGTGCCAGCAGCGATAGACCAGGGGAGGTCGAGCAGTACTTC. Protein: CASSDRPGEVEQYF.